This TCR beta chain stems from a study of breast tumors, draining lymph nodes, adjacent tissues. Study observations and caveats: Tumor T cell lymph node origin was a supported hypothesis, not proven. Tumor repertoires ranked between lymph nodes and nontumor tissue in diversity, with V and J gene preferences.

This clonotype occurred many times. Its antigen is still unknown. Breast cancer patients provided tissue from their axillary draining lymph nodes. TCRdb reprocessed the multiplex PCR reads via MiXCR and lists one record per CDR3 protein. The sample carries over 70,000 distinct CDR3 sequences, about 27% recorded once. V shed 0 bases and J shed 8 bases, with 23 bases lying between them. The CDR3 is 17 amino acids. In germline, CDR1 is DFQATT, CDR2 SNEGSKA (reference sequence). The receptor comes from a female donor with breast cancer. Some clones in this sample may be carry-over from other donors' samples. Material for sequencing was axillary lymph node tissue. V gene TRBV20-1 combines with J gene TRBJ2-1; D possibly corresponds to TRBD2 (5 bases). The CDR3, as DNA: TGCAGTGCTAGAGACCGCCAAATAAGGAGAGGGCCTGATGAGCAGTTCTTC. Protein product: CSARDRQIRRGPDEQFF.